The 14 T cell receptor beta chains listed next were all sequenced from one sample in a study of T cell responses to AZD1222 COVID-19 vaccine. TCRdb's table, derived via immunoSEQ multiplex PCR, lists solely in-frame clones and lacks some. The sample shows tens of thousands of clones, 85% to 90% of them seen only once. Sequencing used peripheral blood, obtained 28 days after the second dose of the MenACWY control vaccine. These receptors were obtained from an adult who received the MenACWY meningococcal vaccine as a control.

The chain carries TRBV4-1 and TRBJ2-7; tentatively, D is TRBD1 or TRBD2 (5 bases each). Looked up from germline, CDR1 is MGHRA and CDR2 is YSYEKL. Between the trimmed V and J ends, which lost 1 base and 4 bases, there was a span of 8 bases. This CDR3 region has 13 residues. Here the CDR3 reads CASSQVGGYEQYF. Here the CDR3 DNA reads TGCGCCAGCAGCCAAGTTGGGGGTTACGAGCAGTACTTC.

This chain connects TRBV10-3 to TRBJ2-2; 10 nucleotides align to TRBD1. Looked up from germline, CDR1 is ENHRY and CDR2 is SYGVKD. CDR3 length: 14 residues. V was clipped by 8 bases and J by 5 bases; unmatched bases: 5. The DNA for the CDR3 is TGTGCCATCGATTTGGGACAGGGGACCGGGGAGCTGTTTTTT. Its protein product is CAIDLGQGTGELFF.

V gene TRBV7-2 combines with J gene TRBJ1-2, with a tentative D call TRBD1 (6 bases). Germline CDR1 is SGHTA and CDR2 is FQGNSA. The V end lost 5 bases, the J end lost 4 bases, and 17 bases lay between the germline ends. The CDR3 totals 15 residues. This CDR3 reads CASSRRFVGGYGYTF. The CDR3 DNA sequence: TGTGCCAGCAGCCGTCGTTTTGTAGGGGGCTATGGCTACACCTTC.

This chain joins TRBV7-9 and TRBJ1-2; D call uncertain. V was shortened by 5 bases and J by 6 bases, with 13 bases between the two germline ends. CDR1 is SEHNR and CDR2 is FQNEAQ in the germline V gene (reference sequence). The CDR3 is 13 residues long. The CDR3 loop reads CASSPRLTDGYTF. In DNA form, the CDR3 reads TGTGCCAGCAGCCCCCGTTTAACGGATGGCTACACCTTC.

Only one count was recorded for this clone. The J gene is TRBJ1-2, the V gene TRBV6-1; no definite D call. Germline V gene data show CDR1 as MNHNS and CDR2 as SASEGT. Trimming shortened V by 2 bases and J by 5 bases, and 12 bases separated the two germline ends. There are 14 residues in the CDR3. The CDR3 region has the DNA TGTGCCAGCAGTGAAATGGAGGCCTTTTATGGCTACACCTTC. Protein sequence: CASSEMEAFYGYTF.

The chain joins TRBV7-2 to TRBJ1-3; D may be TRBD1 (6 bases). Germline-derived CDR1 and CDR2 are SGHTA and FQGNSA. CDR3 length: 14 amino acids. Between the trimmed V and J ends, which lost 1 base and 8 bases, there was a span of 12 bases. In DNA, the CDR3 is TGTGCCAGCAGCTTAGGACAGGACGGCTACACCATATATTTT. Translation: CASSLGQDGYTIYF.

V and J are TRBV24-1 and TRBJ1-2; D is ambiguous. Trimming left V 5 bases short and J 4 bases short, with 13 bases between. This CDR3 region has 14 residues. The germline gives CDR1 KGHDR, CDR2 SFDVKD. DNA for the CDR3: TGTGCCACCAGTGCGGAGAAAACCGGCTATGGCTACACCTTC. Protein sequence: CATSAEKTGYGYTF.

This sequence joins TRBV19 and TRBJ2-2; 9 nucleotides line up with TRBD2. CDR3 length: 16 residues. The V gene's germline CDR1 is LNHDA and CDR2 SQIVND (reference sequence). V shed 3 bases and J 4 bases; nucleotides not matched to a gene: 6. CDR3 protein: CASSIGLAGLTGELFF. As DNA, the CDR3 is TGTGCCAGTAGTATTGGGCTAGCGGGGCTCACCGGGGAGCTGTTTTTT.

V is TRBV6-6 and J is TRBJ2-5, with TRBD1 identical over 12 bases. With 5 bases clipped from V and 4 bases from J, the junction kept 11 bases outside the gene matches. The germline V gene encodes CDR1 MNHNY and CDR2 SVGAGI (reference sequence). This CDR3 has 17 amino acids. Here the CDR3 DNA reads TGTGCCAGCAGTCCCTCCGGGACAGGGGGCACGATAGAGACCCAGTACTTC. It codes for CASSPSGTGGTIETQYF.

This chain connects TRBV7-6 to TRBJ2-1; 7 bases align to TRBD2. The CDR3 is 17 residues long. The V and J ends lost 2 bases and 0 bases, in that order; junction bases with no gene match: 7. Germline V lookup: CDR1 SGHVS, CDR2 FNYEAQ. Written as DNA, the CDR3 is TGTGCCAGCAGCTTACGGTCCAGCGGGGACTCCTACAATGAGCAGTTCTTC. It yields the protein CASSLRSSGDSYNEQFF. Full variable domain (missing parts from reference TRBV7-6 and TRBJ2-1): GAGVSQSPRYKVTKRGQDVALRCDPISGHVSLYWYRQALGQGPEFLTYFNYEAQQDKSGLPNDRFSAERPEGSISTLTIQRTEQRDSAMYRCASSLRSSGDSYNEQFFGPGTRLTVL.

A note on this clone: Other DNA sequences in the same sample also yield this CDR3. The rearrangement links TRBV12-3 or TRBV12-4 to TRBJ1-1; D uncertain. The germline V and J ends were trimmed by 4 bases and 4 bases, with 10 bases remaining between them. The CDR3 sequence is 13 residues long. The CDR3 sequence: CASSSTRGTEAFF. The CDR3, as DNA: TGTGCCAGCAGTTCTACCCGGGGCACTGAAGCTTTCTTT.

The table lists this clone with a few counts. The gene calls are TRBV19 and TRBJ2-5, with a tentative D call TRBD1 (6 bases). Trimming cost V 2 bases and J 2 bases, with 6 bases left between them. Germline CDR1 LNHDA, CDR2 SQIVND (reference sequence). This CDR3 is built from 13 residues. CDR3 bases: TGTGCCAGTAGTATACAGGGGCAAGAGACCCAGTACTTC. It codes for CASSIQGQETQYF.

In its sample, this clone was seen a few times. This sequence joins TRBV7-2 and TRBJ2-1; no clear D gene. The CDR3 is 15 residues long. V was pared by 2 bases and J by 3 bases, with 11 bases between. Germline V gene lookup returns CDR1 SGHTA and CDR2 FQGNSA. The CDR3 here is CASSLWGGDYNEQFF. The CDR3 nucleotides read TGTGCCAGCAGCTTATGGGGTGGGGACTACAATGAGCAGTTCTTC.

The chain has TRBV7-2 and TRBJ2-5; 9 bases match TRBD2. This CDR3 is 16 amino acids long. Germline V lookup: CDR1 SGHTA, CDR2 FQGNSA. The trim removed 5 bases at V and 2 bases at J, leaving 9 bases unmatched. DNA of the CDR3: TGTGCCAGCAGCCGGCTAGCGGGGCGGGGGCAAGAGACCCAGTACTTC. This codes for CASSRLAGRGQETQYF.